These T cell receptor beta chains were read from a single sample in a study of Ad26.COV2.S vaccination and SARS-CoV-2 variants. Data came from immunoSEQ multiplex PCR; TCRdb stores just in-frame clones and leaves some out. The data contain 300,000 to 400,000 clones, roughly 84% of them singletons. The specimen comprised peripheral blood, sampled in a trial of Ad26.COV2.S vaccine versus placebo. Every receptor here comes from a person between 18 and 65 years old who received the Ad26.COV2.S COVID-19 vaccine or a placebo. Each CDR3 is given with its conserved first and last residue.

V gene	J gene	CDR3 protein
TRBV9	TRBJ1-3	CASSTGQLTSGNTIYF
TRBV30	TRBJ2-7	CAWGFRDRNYEQYF
TRBV6-4	TRBJ2-3	CASSDSIKGADTQYF
TRBV27	TRBJ2-1	CASGVGGNEQFF
TRBV7-9	TRBJ1-1	CASSLGSDYTEAFF
TRBV2	TRBJ2-6	CASSLSGANVLTF
TRBV30	TRBJ1-6	CAWSRGGTGGSPLHF
TRBV5-1	TRBJ2-1	CASSLFRTGGNGGSYNEQFF
TRBV7-9	TRBJ2-3	CASSLDGVAQYF
TRBV5-4	TRBJ2-7	CASSLARGGGVEQYF
TRBV2	TRBJ1-5	CASSYQGPQHF
TRBV5-6	TRBJ2-5	CASSLTDQETQYF
TRBV6-1	TRBJ1-6	CASSDGGTYNSPLHF
TRBV13	TRBJ1-1	CASSLRGDGVNTEAFF
TRBV7-2	TRBJ2-3	CASSLGGIGELADTQYF
TRBV3-1/TRBV3-2	TRBJ2-2	CASSPLGGTGELFF
TRBV7-9	TRBJ1-1	CASSLGYFSEAFF
TRBV24-1	TRBJ2-1	CATSEPGENEQFF
TRBV4-3	TRBJ2-2	CASSQTGLGAATGELFF
TRBV4-3	TRBJ2-7	CASSQGSSVLYEQYF